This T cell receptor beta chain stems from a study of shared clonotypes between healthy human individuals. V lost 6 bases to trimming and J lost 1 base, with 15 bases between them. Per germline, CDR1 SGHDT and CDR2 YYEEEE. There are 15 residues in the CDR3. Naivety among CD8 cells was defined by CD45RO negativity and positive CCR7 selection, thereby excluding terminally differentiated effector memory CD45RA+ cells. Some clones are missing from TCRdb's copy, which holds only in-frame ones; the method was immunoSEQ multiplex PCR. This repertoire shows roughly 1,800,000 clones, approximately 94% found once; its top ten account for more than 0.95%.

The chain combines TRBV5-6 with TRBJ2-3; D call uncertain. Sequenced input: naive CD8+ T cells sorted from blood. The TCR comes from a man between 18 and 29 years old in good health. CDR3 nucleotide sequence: TGTGCCAGCACCCCCTCAGAGTGGGGCACAGATACGCAGTATTTT. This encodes CASTPSEWGTDTQYF.